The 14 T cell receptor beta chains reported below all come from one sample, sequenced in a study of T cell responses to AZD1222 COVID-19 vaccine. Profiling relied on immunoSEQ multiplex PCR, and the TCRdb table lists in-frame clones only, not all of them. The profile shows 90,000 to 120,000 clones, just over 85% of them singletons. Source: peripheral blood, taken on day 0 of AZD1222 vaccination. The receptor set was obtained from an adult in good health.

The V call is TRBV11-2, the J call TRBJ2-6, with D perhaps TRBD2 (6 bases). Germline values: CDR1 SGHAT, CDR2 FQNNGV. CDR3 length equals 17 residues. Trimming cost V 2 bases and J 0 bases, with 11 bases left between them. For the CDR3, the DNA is TGTGCCAGCAGCTTATCGGGGAGGCGCTCTGGGGCCAACGTCCTGACTTTC. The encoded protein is CASSLSGRRSGANVLTF.

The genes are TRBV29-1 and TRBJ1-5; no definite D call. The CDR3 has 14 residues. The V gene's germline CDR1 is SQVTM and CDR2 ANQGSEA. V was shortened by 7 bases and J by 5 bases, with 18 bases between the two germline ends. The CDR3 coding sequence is TGCAGCGCGGTAGGTGATAGCCCCGATCAGCCCCAGCATTTT. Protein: CSAVGDSPDQPQHF.

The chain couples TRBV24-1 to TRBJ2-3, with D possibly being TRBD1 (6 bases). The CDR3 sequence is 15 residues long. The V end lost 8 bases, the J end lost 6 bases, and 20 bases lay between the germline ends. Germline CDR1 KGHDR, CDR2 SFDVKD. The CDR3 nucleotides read TGTGCCACCAAATCGGACAGACCCTCAGCCGATACGCAGTATTTT. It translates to CATKSDRPSADTQYF.

This chain's CDR3 is CASILWGTDTQYF. CDR3 coding DNA: TGTGCCAGCATCCTCTGGGGCACAGATACGCAGTATTTT. The rearrangement uses TRBV2 and TRBJ2-3; no firm D call. V gave up 7 bases and J gave up 1 base, with 9 bases separating them. The CDR3 is 13 amino acids. Germline CDR1 is SNHLY and CDR2 is FYNNEI.

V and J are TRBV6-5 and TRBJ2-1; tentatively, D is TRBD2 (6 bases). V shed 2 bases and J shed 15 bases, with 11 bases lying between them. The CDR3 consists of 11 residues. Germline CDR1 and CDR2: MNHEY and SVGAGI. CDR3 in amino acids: CASSYAGTRFF. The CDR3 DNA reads TGTGCCAGCAGTTACGCGGGGACCCGGTTCTTC.

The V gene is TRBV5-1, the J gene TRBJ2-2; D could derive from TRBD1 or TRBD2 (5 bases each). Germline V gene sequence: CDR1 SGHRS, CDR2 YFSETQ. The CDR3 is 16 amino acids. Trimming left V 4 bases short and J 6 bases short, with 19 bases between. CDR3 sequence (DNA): TGCGCCAGCAGCGGCCGGGACCTCGGGAAGGCCGGGGAGCTGTTTTTT. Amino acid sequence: CASSGRDLGKAGELFF. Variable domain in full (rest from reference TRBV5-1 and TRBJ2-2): KAGVTQTPRYLIKTRGQQVTLSCSPISGHRSVSWYQQTPGQGLQFLFEYFSETQRNKGNFPGRFSGRQFSNSRSEMNVSTLELGDSALYLCASSGRDLGKAGELFFGEGSRLTVL.

The CDR3 protein is CASSARQAKSYEQYF. In DNA, the CDR3 is TGTGCCAGCAGCGCGCGACAGGCGAAATCCTACGAGCAGTACTTC. The chain couples TRBV5-8 to TRBJ2-7; TRBD1 is a possible D gene (6 bases). The CDR3 is 15 residues long. CDR1 and CDR2 from the germline V gene are SGHTS and YDEGEE. V gave up 4 bases and J gave up 1 base, with 15 bases separating them.

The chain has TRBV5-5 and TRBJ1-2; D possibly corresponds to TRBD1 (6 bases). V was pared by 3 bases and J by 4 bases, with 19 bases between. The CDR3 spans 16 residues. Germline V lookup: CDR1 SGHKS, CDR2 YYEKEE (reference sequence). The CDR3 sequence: CASSSNGPGGAYGYTF. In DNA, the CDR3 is TGTGCCAGCAGCTCAAACGGACCTGGGGGGGCCTATGGCTACACCTTC.

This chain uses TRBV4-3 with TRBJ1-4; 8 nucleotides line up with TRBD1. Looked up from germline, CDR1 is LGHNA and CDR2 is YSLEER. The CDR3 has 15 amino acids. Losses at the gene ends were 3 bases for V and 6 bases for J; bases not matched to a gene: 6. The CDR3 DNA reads TGCGCCAGCAGCCAGCCGGGACAGGCGGATGAAAAACTGTTTTTT. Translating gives CASSQPGQADEKLFF.

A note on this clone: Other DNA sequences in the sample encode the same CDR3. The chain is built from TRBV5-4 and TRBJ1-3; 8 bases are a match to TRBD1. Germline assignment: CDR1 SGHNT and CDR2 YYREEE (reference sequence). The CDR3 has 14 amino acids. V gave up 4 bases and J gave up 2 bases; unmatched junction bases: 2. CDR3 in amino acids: CASSLQGAGNTIYF. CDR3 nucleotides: TGTGCCAGCAGCCTACAGGGGGCTGGAAACACCATATATTTT.

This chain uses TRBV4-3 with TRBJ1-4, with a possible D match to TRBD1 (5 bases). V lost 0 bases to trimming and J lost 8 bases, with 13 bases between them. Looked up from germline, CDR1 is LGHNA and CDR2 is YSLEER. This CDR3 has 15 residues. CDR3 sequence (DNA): TGCGCCAGCAGCCAAGACCCTCAGGGTTACGAAAAACTGTTTTTT. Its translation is CASSQDPQGYEKLFF.

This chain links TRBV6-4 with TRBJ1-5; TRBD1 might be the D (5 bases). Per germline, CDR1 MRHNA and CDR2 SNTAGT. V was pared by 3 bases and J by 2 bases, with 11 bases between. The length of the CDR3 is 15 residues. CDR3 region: CASSERGGGNQPQHF. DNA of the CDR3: TGTGCCAGCAGTGAAAGGGGAGGGGGCAATCAGCCCCAGCATTTT.

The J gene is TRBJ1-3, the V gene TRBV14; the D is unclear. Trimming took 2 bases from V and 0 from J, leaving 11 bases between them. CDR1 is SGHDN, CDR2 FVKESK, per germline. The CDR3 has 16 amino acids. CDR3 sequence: CASSQRGPTSGNTIYF. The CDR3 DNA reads TGTGCCAGCAGCCAACGAGGGCCTACCTCTGGAAACACCATATATTTT.

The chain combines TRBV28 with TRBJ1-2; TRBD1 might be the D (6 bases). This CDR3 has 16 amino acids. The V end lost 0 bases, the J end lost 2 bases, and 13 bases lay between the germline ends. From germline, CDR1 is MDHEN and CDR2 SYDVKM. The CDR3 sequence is CASSLWEQGQNYGYTF. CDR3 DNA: TGTGCCAGCAGTTTATGGGAACAGGGACAAAACTATGGCTACACCTTC.